These T cell receptor beta chains were read from a single sample in a study of cytomegalovirus exposure and HLA in healthy donors. Here immunoSEQ multiplex PCR was the method, and the copy in TCRdb shows in-frame clones only, minus some. The table shows 65,000 to 90,000 clones, with about four fifths occurring only once. Sequencing was done on a sample of PBMCs. The receptor source for this set is a man between 18 and 35 years old in good health and CMV-seronegative. Each CDR3 is given with its conserved first and last residue. A D gene is named only where the DNA matches it firmly. Expanded clones are given a class, and other clones once, few, many or no size at all.

clone_size j_call d_call v_call cdr3_aa cdr3_nt
few TRBJ1-4 TRBD1 TRBV11-3 CASSLGGTDKYTTNEKLFF TGTGCCAGCAGCTTAGGGGGGACAGACAAATACACAACTAATGAAAAACTGTTTTTT
NA TRBJ2-5 NA TRBV6-5 CASSYSNGGIRETQYF TGTGCCAGCAGTTACTCGAACGGCGGGATCAGGGAGACCCAGTACTTC
NA TRBJ1-2 NA TRBV27 CASSLQGFANYGYTF TGTGCCAGCAGTTTACAGGGATTTGCTAACTATGGCTACACCTTC
NA TRBJ2-5 NA TRBV4-1 CASSQARPVPLLETQYF TGCGCCAGCAGCCAAGCCAGGCCGGTACCCCTATTAGAGACCCAGTACTTC
NA TRBJ2-3 NA TRBV5-1 CASSLTSGLTDTQYF TGCGCCAGCAGCTTAACCAGCGGGCTAACAGATACGCAGTATTTT
NA TRBJ2-2 NA TRBV25-1 CASSAGDRNTGELFF TGTGCCAGCAGTGCAGGAGACAGGAACACCGGGGAGCTGTTTTTT
NA TRBJ1-2 NA TRBV9 CASSVLGSNYGYTF TGTGCCAGCAGCGTATTGGGGAGTAACTATGGCTACACCTTC
NA TRBJ2-5 NA TRBV14 CASSLLQQETQYF TGTGCCAGCAGCCTTTTACAACAAGAGACCCAGTACTTC
NA TRBJ2-7 NA TRBV2 CASRYSSYEQYF TGTGCCAGCAGGTATAGCTCCTACGAGCAGTACTTC
NA TRBJ2-1 TRBD2 TRBV13 CASSLVVAGLDEQFF TGTGCCAGCAGCTTAGTTGTAGCGGGGCTCGATGAGCAGTTCTTC
NA TRBJ2-2 TRBD2 TRBV7-9 CASSLLAGGTGELFF TGTGCCAGCAGCTTACTAGCGGGGGGGACCGGGGAGCTGTTTTTT
NA TRBJ1-4 NA TRBV7-6 CASSLTGSANEKLFF TGTGCCAGCAGTTTGACAGGCTCGGCTAATGAAAAACTGTTTTTT
NA TRBJ2-1 NA TRBV7-6 CASSLLGASAKWNEQFF TGTGCCAGCAGCCTACTTGGGGCTAGCGCAAAATGGAATGAGCAGTTCTTC
NA TRBJ2-2 NA TRBV9 CASSGGSGELFF TGTGCCAGCAGTGGGGGGTCCGGGGAGCTGTTTTTT
NA TRBJ2-7 NA TRBV19 CASSPGQANVYEQYF TGTGCCAGTAGTCCTGGGCAGGCTAATGTCTACGAGCAGTACTTC
NA TRBJ1-2 NA TRBV15 CASSRDLFGGNWDYGYTF TGTGCCAGCAGCAGAGATCTTTTTGGCGGCAACTGGGACTATGGCTACACCTTC
NA TRBJ2-6 NA TRBV28 CASSFEGLGANVLTF TGTGCCAGCAGTTTCGAGGGCCTTGGGGCCAACGTCCTGACTTTC
NA TRBJ1-3 TRBD1 TRBV7-2 CASSYKGAPGSGNTIYF TGTGCCAGCAGTTACAAGGGGGCACCTGGCTCTGGAAACACCATATATTTT
few TRBJ2-5 TRBD2 TRBV6-5 CASSYTLAGSQETQYF TGTGCCAGCAGTTACACACTAGCGGGGTCACAAGAGACCCAGTACTTC
NA TRBJ2-5 NA TRBV11-2 CASSYTAGAQETQYF TGTGCCAGCAGTTACACGGCAGGGGCACAGGAGACCCAGTACTTC
once TRBJ1-1 NA TRBV6-5 CASSERGLNTEAFF TGTGCCAGCAGTGAAAGGGGATTGAACACTGAAGCTTTCTTT
few TRBJ1-4 NA TRBV7-9 CSSSRRETNEKLFF TGTTCCAGCAGCCGCAGGGAAACTAATGAAAAACTGTTTTTT
NA TRBJ1-2 TRBD1 TRBV19 CASSLRTGEYGYTF TGTGCCAGTAGTCTGCGGACAGGGGAATATGGCTACACCTTC
NA TRBJ2-2 NA TRBV6-1 CASSYETGELFF TGTGCCAGCAGTTATGAGACCGGGGAGCTGTTTTTT
NA TRBJ2-1 NA TRBV10-3 CAISDLYNEQFF TGTGCCATCAGTGATCTTTACAATGAGCAGTTCTTC
once TRBJ2-3 NA TRBV7-2 CASSPSVSFPDTQYF TGTGCCAGCAGCCCGTCTGTATCTTTTCCAGATACGCAGTATTTT
NA TRBJ2-7 TRBD1 TRBV30 CAWSGGQGDEQYF TGTGCCTGGAGTGGGGGACAGGGCGACGAGCAGTACTTC
NA TRBJ2-2 TRBD1 TRBV2 CASRPPGTGNGELFF TGTGCCAGCAGGCCCCCCGGGACAGGGAACGGGGAGCTGTTTTTT
NA TRBJ1-2 TRBD1 TRBV6-5 CASSQSGTVGGYTF TGTGCCAGCAGTCAATCCGGGACAGTAGGAGGCTACACCTTC
NA TRBJ2-5 TRBD2 TRBV28 CASRPTKGLAGGLQETQYF TGTGCCAGCAGACCAACAAAAGGACTAGCGGGAGGCCTCCAAGAGACCCAGTACTTC
NA TRBJ2-3 TRBD2 TRBV9 CASSVALGGRAEDTQYF TGTGCCAGCAGCGTAGCGTTGGGCGGGAGGGCCGAAGATACGCAGTATTTT
NA TRBJ2-7 TRBD1 TRBV5-1 CASSLGQGSHYEQYF TGCGCCAGCAGCTTGGGACAGGGGTCCCACTACGAGCAGTACTTC
NA TRBJ2-1 TRBD1 TRBV2 CASSGRTGGDYNEQFF TGTGCCAGCAGTGGCCGGACAGGGGGCGACTACAATGAGCAGTTCTTC
NA TRBJ1-2 TRBD1 TRBV11-1 CASSRQGTNYGYTF TGTGCCAGCAGCCGACAGGGAACTAACTATGGCTACACCTTC
NA TRBJ2-3 TRBD1 TRBV27 CASTVTGGGGTQYF TGTGCCAGCACAGTGACAGGGGGCGGAGGTACGCAGTATTTT
NA TRBJ1-2 NA TRBV4-3 CASSRSTGYYGYTF TGCGCCAGCAGCCGAAGTACAGGGTACTATGGCTACACCTTC